This TCR beta chain was observed in a study of blood T cells in healthy people across ages. A second PCR of 7 to 11 cycles used a sample-barcoded 5' primer and a J-beta primer mix. In TCRdb, the 5' RACE reads were re-called with MiXCR into one record per CDR3 protein. Of roughly 1.7 million distinct CDR3 sequences in the sample, 30% to 40% were seen once. Study results and caveats: Older individuals had lower TCR beta diversity per million T cells (the decline was roughly linear).

In its sample, this clonotype was seen many times. Its cognate antigen is unknown. V lost 0 bases and J 1 base, leaving 5 bases between the germline ends. This CDR3 has 13 residues. Germline V gene lookup returns CDR1 SQVTM and CDR2 ANQGSEA. The sample comprised blood. The gene calls are TRBV29-1 and TRBJ2-3; D remains unclear. This clonotype was sampled from a woman in her twenties or thirties in good health. CDR3 DNA: TGCAGCGTTGAAGATTGGGGCACAGATACGCAGTATTTT. It yields the protein CSVEDWGTDTQYF.